Listed below are T cell receptor beta chains from one sample, sequenced in a study of blood T cell repertoires in COVID-19. The protocol was immunoSEQ multiplex PCR, while the TCRdb copy is restricted to in-frame clones and leaves out a portion. The table includes around 280,000 clones, around 84% detected once. The sample taken for sequencing was peripheral blood. All receptors derive from a man between 65 and 85 years old with acute or convalescent COVID-19. The CDR3 runs from the conserved cysteine through the conserved F or W. The order of the fields is CDR3 length, clone size, D gene, J gene, V gene, CDR3 DNA, CDR3 protein. D genes are given only for firm matches. Size is stated for part of the rows, as once, few or many counts, or as a class when the clone is expanded.

13,-,-,TRBJ1-5,TRBV9,TGTGCCAGCAGCGTGACACCTTGGCAGCCCCAGCATTTT,CASSVTPWQPQHF
15,-,-,TRBJ2-3,TRBV27,TGTGCCAGCAGACTCACAGGACGGGGCACAGATACGCAGTATTTT,CASRLTGRGTDTQYF
17,-,-,TRBJ1-5,TRBV7-2,TGTGCCAGCAGCCCAAGAAAAGAGTTGTATAGCAATCAGCCCCAGCATTTT,CASSPRKELYSNQPQHF
13,-,TRBD1,TRBJ2-7,TRBV29-1,TGCAGCGTTGGACAAGGGGGCCTTTACGAGCAGTACTTC,CSVGQGGLYEQYF
17,-,-,TRBJ2-4,TRBV4-3,TGCGCCAGCAGCCAAGATATGGCAACGGGGGGCGGTGACATTCAGTACTTC,CASSQDMATGGGDIQYF
13,-,TRBD1,TRBJ2-7,TRBV18,TGTGCCAGCTCACCCTTCGACAGGGCATGGCAGTACTTC,CASSPFDRAWQYF
14,few,TRBD2,TRBJ2-1,TRBV18,TGTGCCAGCTCACCAGGGGGGGTGTCAGGTGAGCAGTTCTTC,CASSPGGVSGEQFF
12,few,-,TRBJ1-2,TRBV12-3/TRBV12-4,TGTGCCAGCAGTTTGAGAGACTATGGCTACACCTTC,CASSLRDYGYTF
17,once,TRBD1,TRBJ2-5,TRBV5-1,TGCGCCAGCAGCTTGGATCTTCGGGCAGGGGGTTCAGAGACCCAGTACTTC,CASSLDLRAGGSETQYF
13,-,-,TRBJ1-1,TRBV7-7,TGTGCCAGCAGCACGGACAGAAACACTGAAGCTTTCTTT,CASSTDRNTEAFF
13,-,-,TRBJ2-6,TRBV28,TGTGCCAGCAGTTTCCTAGGGGCCAACGTCCTGACTTTC,CASSFLGANVLTF
16,-,TRBD2,TRBJ2-7,TRBV3-1/TRBV3-2,TGTGCCAGCAGCCAAGTCCAGCCGCCGGGAGGGAGTAATTACCACTTC,CASSQVQPPGGSNYHF
15,-,-,TRBJ1-2,TRBV28,TGTGCCAGCAGTGGAGCGGGACACGTAAACTATGGCTACACCTTC,CASSGAGHVNYGYTF
17,-,TRBD1,TRBJ2-7,TRBV10-1,TGCGCCAGCAGTGAGTTCACCCCAGGACAGGTTATCCACGAGCAGTACTTC,CASSEFTPGQVIHEQYF
16,-,TRBD1,TRBJ2-3,TRBV4-1,TGCGCCAGCAGCCTAGTCCCGGGACAGGTTTGGGATACGCAGTATTTT,CASSLVPGQVWDTQYF
13,-,-,TRBJ2-7,TRBV7-2,TGTGCCAGCAGCTTAGGGCTGAACTACGAGCAGTACTTC,CASSLGLNYEQYF
15,-,-,TRBJ2-4,TRBV9,TGTGCCAGCAGCGTAGACGGGGGTGCCAAAAACATTCAGTACTTC,CASSVDGGAKNIQYF
13,-,-,TRBJ1-2,TRBV4-2,TGTGCCAGCAGCCAACTCACAGACAGTGGCTACACCTTC,CASSQLTDSGYTF
15,-,-,TRBJ1-5,TRBV7-9,TGTGCCAGCAGCTCAGGACAGCTTAGCAATCAGCCCCAGCATTTT,CASSSGQLSNQPQHF
12,-,-,TRBJ2-3,TRBV2,TGTGCCAGCACCCAGGGTCCAGATACGCAGTATTTT,CASTQGPDTQYF
16,-,TRBD1,TRBJ2-1,TRBV11-2,TGTGCCAGCACCCCCCGGACAGGGGGCTCCTACAATGAGCAGTTCTTC,CASTPRTGGSYNEQFF
13,-,-,TRBJ1-5,TRBV15,TGTGCCACCAGCAGAGATAGAGGTCAGCCCCAGCATTTT,CATSRDRGQPQHF
17,-,-,TRBJ2-2,TRBV28,TGTGCCAGCAGCTTTTGGGTACAGGGTAGTGACACCGGGGAGCTGTTTTTT,CASSFWVQGSDTGELFF
12,-,-,TRBJ1-2,TRBV28,TGTGCCAGCAGTTTATCGTCCTATGGCTACACCTTC,CASSLSSYGYTF
16,-,TRBD1,TRBJ2-1,TRBV5-6,TGTGCCAGCAGCTCGCCGACAGGGGGCGATCTCAATGAGCAGTTCTTC,CASSSPTGGDLNEQFF
14,-,-,TRBJ2-5,TRBV2,TGTGCCAGCAGTGCCGGGACTCTCAATCGGACCCAGTACTTC,CASSAGTLNRTQYF
13,-,-,TRBJ2-7,TRBV28,TGTGCCAGCTCGCCTCCCAAGCTCGGCGAGCAGTACTTC,CASSPPKLGEQYF
13,-,-,TRBJ1-2,TRBV28,TGTGCCAGCAGTCCCGCCCTAGGCTATGGCTACACCTTC,CASSPALGYGYTF
11,once,TRBD1,TRBJ1-4,TRBV30,TGTGCCTGGAGTGCGACAGGGGTACTGTTTTTT,CAWSATGVLFF
19,-,TRBD2,TRBJ2-7,TRBV9,TGTGCCAGCAGCGTAGGTTGGACTAGCGGGCTGAAACCCTCCTACGAGCAGTACTTC,CASSVGWTSGLKPSYEQYF
15,once,-,TRBJ1-1,TRBV19,TGTGCCAGTAGTATTAGGAACAGGGTTGGCACTGAAGCTTTCTTT,CASSIRNRVGTEAFF
17,-,TRBD1,TRBJ1-6,TRBV3-1/TRBV3-2,TGTGCCAGCACCCAAAGATTGACAGGGCTTTATAATTCACCCCTCCACTTT,CASTQRLTGLYNSPLHF
13,-,-,TRBJ2-4,TRBV28,TGTGCCAGCAACCTTCGACTAGTGGACATTCAGTACTTC,CASNLRLVDIQYF
18,once,TRBD1,TRBJ1-1,TRBV28,TGTGCCAGCAGTCAAACCGGGACAGGGGTGATTGGGAACACTGAAGCTTTCTTT,CASSQTGTGVIGNTEAFF
14,-,-,TRBJ2-5,TRBV5-1,TGCGCCAGCAGCTTGGTAGGAGCGCCTGAGACCCAGTACTTC,CASSLVGAPETQYF
15,-,-,TRBJ2-2,TRBV14,TGTGCCAGCAGCCAGTGGACAATGGTCGCCGGGGAGCTGTTTTTT,CASSQWTMVAGELFF
15,-,TRBD1,TRBJ1-1,TRBV28,TGTGCCAGCAGTCCCTCGGGACAGGGGGTCACTGAAGCTTTCTTT,CASSPSGQGVTEAFF
13,-,TRBD1,TRBJ1-2,TRBV5-4,TGTGCCAGCAGCTTGGACAGGGGGATTGGCTACACCTTC,CASSLDRGIGYTF
17,-,TRBD1,TRBJ2-2,TRBV15,TGTGCCACCAGCAGGGAGATCGGACAGGGTTCCACCGGGGAGCTGTTTTTT,CATSREIGQGSTGELFF
14,few,TRBD2,TRBJ2-1,TRBV19,TGTGCCAGTAGTATGGGGGGAGGGTACAATGAGCAGTTCTTC,CASSMGGGYNEQFF
14,-,TRBD1,TRBJ2-7,TRBV28,TGTGCCAGCAGTACCGGGACAGGGGGCGGCGAGCAGTACTTC,CASSTGTGGGEQYF
12,-,-,TRBJ2-7,TRBV6-2/TRBV6-3,TGTGCCAGCAGTTATGAGGGTAACGAGCAGTACTTC,CASSYEGNEQYF
16,few,-,TRBJ2-3,TRBV5-1,TGCGCCAGCAGCCGTACCCGGGTAGACGGAGGTGATACGCAGTATTTT,CASSRTRVDGGDTQYF
14,few,TRBD1,TRBJ1-1,TRBV18,TGTGCCAGCTCACTGGGACAGGGGAACACTGAAGCTTTCTTT,CASSLGQGNTEAFF
19,-,-,TRBJ2-3,TRBV4-3,TGCGCCAGCAGCCAAGAGGAGGTGGCAGCAAGCACGAACACAGATACGCAGTATTTT,CASSQEEVAASTNTDTQYF
14,-,TRBD1,TRBJ1-2,TRBV28,TGTGCCAGCAGCCAAGCACAGGGGGCTTATGGCTACACCTTC,CASSQAQGAYGYTF
16,-,-,TRBJ2-1,TRBV4-2,TGTGCCAGCAGCCAAGATTCGGGAATAACCTACAATGAGCAGTTCTTC,CASSQDSGITYNEQFF
13,-,-,TRBJ2-2,TRBV6-2/TRBV6-3,TGTGCCAGCAGTTCTCCCCGGACCGGGGAGCTGTTTTTT,CASSSPRTGELFF
17,-,TRBD2,TRBJ2-3,TRBV9,TGTGCCAGCAGCGTAGCAGGGGGACTAGCGGGGACAGATACGCAGTATTTT,CASSVAGGLAGTDTQYF
15,-,TRBD1,TRBJ2-1,TRBV5-6,TGTGCCAGCAGCCGGAGGGACAGGGGGGGCAATGAGCAGTTCTTC,CASSRRDRGGNEQFF
14,-,-,TRBJ1-5,TRBV19,TGTGCCAGTAAAGAGGGGGTGGGCAATCAGCCCCAGCATTTT,CASKEGVGNQPQHF
16,-,-,TRBJ2-5,TRBV21-1,TGTGCCAGCAGCTCCATTGAGACTAGCATTAGAGAGACCCAGTACTTC,CASSSIETSIRETQYF
15,few,-,TRBJ1-3,TRBV7-2,TGTGCCAGCAGCCCCCGATCTAACTCTGGAAACACCATATATTTT,CASSPRSNSGNTIYF
12,-,-,TRBJ2-3,TRBV28,TGTGCCAGCATGGCCCGATTAATTCCGCAGTATTTT,CASMARLIPQYF
14,-,-,TRBJ1-3,TRBV7-2,TGTGCCAGCAGCTTAGAGAGGGCTGGAAACACCATATATTTT,CASSLERAGNTIYF